The sequence of this T cell receptor beta chain was determined in a study of CD8 T cells in Susac syndrome. The CDR3 covers 13 residues. V shed 7 bases, J shed 5 bases, and the junction held 5 bases outside the gene matches. The germline V gene has CDR1 LNHDA and CDR2 SQIVND (reference sequence). This clonotype was seen just once. Reverse transcription of roughly 0.5 to 1 ug RNA used random hexamers. TCRdb re-derived calls from the immunoSEQ multiplex PCR reads in MiXCR, one entry per CDR3 protein. The sample has more than 200,000 distinct CDR3 sequences, roughly 92% seen once. The multiple sclerosis control group comprised treatment-naive patients with stable or active relapsing-remitting disease. Negative isolation was used for CD8+ and CD4+ T cells and FACS enrichment for TEMRA cells.

The sequence came from a human donor with multiple sclerosis. Sequencing was done on a sample of CD8+ T cells from PBMCs. This chain connects TRBV19 to TRBJ2-7; 10 bases line up with TRBD1. The CDR3 region is CASTPGTGDEQYF. The CDR3 region has the DNA TGTGCCAGTACGCCCGGGACAGGGGACGAGCAGTACTTC.